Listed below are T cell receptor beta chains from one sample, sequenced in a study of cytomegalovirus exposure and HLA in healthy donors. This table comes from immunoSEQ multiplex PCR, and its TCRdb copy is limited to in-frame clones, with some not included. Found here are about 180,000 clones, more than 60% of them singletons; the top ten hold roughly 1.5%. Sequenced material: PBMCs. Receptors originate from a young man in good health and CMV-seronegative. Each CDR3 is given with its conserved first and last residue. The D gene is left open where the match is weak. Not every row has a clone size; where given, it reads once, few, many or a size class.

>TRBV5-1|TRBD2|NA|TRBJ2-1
TGCGCCAGCAGCTTGATCGGCGGGAGTGGCTTAAATGAGCAGTTCTTC
CASSLIGGSGLNEQFF
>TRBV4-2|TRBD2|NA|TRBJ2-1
TGTGCCAGCAGCCAAGAACTTAGCGGGACAACCTACAATGAGCAGTTCTTC
CASSQELSGTTYNEQFF
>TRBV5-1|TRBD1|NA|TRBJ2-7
TGCGCCAGCAGCGGGGACAGGGACGGATACGAGCAGTACTTC
CASSGDRDGYEQYF
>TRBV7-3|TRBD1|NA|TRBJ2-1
TGTGCCAGCAGTTCAGGGACAGGGGGACACAATGAGCAGTTCTTC
CASSSGTGGHNEQFF
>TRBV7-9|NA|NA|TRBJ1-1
TGTGCCAGCAGCCTAAGAGACAGAGCTGAAGCTTTCTTT
CASSLRDRAEAFF
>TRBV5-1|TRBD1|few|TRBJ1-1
TGCGCCAGCTCACATACAGGGGTTAGCACTGAAGCTTTCTTT
CASSHTGVSTEAFF
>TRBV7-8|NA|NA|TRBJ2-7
TGTGCCAGCAGCTACGGGGAAGGGCCCAACGAGCAGTACTTC
CASSYGEGPNEQYF
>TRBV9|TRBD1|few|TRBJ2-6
TGTGCCAGCAGCGCCGGGACAGGGTCAGGGGCCAACGTCCTGACTTTC
CASSAGTGSGANVLTF
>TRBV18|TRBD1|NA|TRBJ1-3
TGTGCCAGCTCTCCCGGGACAGGGTTAAACACCATATATTTT
CASSPGTGLNTIYF
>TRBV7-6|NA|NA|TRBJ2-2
TGTGCCAGCAGCCCCCGACTGAACACCGGGGAGCTGTTTTTT
CASSPRLNTGELFF
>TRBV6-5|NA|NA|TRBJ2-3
TGTGCCAGCAGAGAGGGTGTTGCGCAGTATTTT
CASREGVAQYF
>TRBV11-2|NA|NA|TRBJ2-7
TGTGCCAGCAGCCGAGGCATGGGAGACTACGAGCAGTACTTC
CASSRGMGDYEQYF
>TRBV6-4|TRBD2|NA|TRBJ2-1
TGTGCCAGCAGTGACTCGAGCGGGGGGCGTTACAATGAGCAGTTCTTC
CASSDSSGGRYNEQFF
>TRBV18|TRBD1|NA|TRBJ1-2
TGTGCCAGCTCACCCGCAGGGGGAGATGGCTACACCTTC
CASSPAGGDGYTF
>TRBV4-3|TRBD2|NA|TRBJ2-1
TGCGCCAGCAGCCAATCGATACTAGCGGGAGGTTATGAGCAGTTCTTC
CASSQSILAGGYEQFF
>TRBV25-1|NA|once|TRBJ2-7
TGTGCCAGCAGTGCCTCTCCCCCCTACGAGCAGTACTTC
CASSASPPYEQYF
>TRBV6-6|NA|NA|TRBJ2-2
TGTGCCAGCACCCACCAGGGCGGGGCCGGGGAGCTGTTTTTT
CASTHQGGAGELFF
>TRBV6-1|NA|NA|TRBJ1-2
TGTGCCAGCAGTTTCACAGGGTCTAACTATGGCTACACCTTC
CASSFTGSNYGYTF
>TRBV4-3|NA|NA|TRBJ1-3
TGCGCCAGCAGCCAAGTCCGGGGATTTGGAAACACCATATATTTT
CASSQVRGFGNTIYF
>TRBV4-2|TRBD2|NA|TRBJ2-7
TGTGCCAGCAGCCAAGGGACCGGGAGGGCAGGGGAGCAGTACTTC
CASSQGTGRAGEQYF
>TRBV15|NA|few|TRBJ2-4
TGTGCCACCAGCAGAGAAGGGGCTGGAGGGGCTGTAGCCAAAAACATTCAGTACTTC
CATSREGAGGAVAKNIQYF
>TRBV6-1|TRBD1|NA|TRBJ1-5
TGTGCCAGCATATCAGGGGGGAATCAGCCCCAGCATTTT
CASISGGNQPQHF
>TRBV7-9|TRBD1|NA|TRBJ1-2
TGTGCCAGCAGCTTGGGTCATACCGGGACAGGAGTTGGCTACACCTTC
CASSLGHTGTGVGYTF
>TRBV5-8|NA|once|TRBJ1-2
TGTGCCAGCAGCCGACAGGTTCGGGACTATGGCTACACCTTC
CASSRQVRDYGYTF
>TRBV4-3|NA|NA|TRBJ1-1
TGCGCCAGCAGCCAAGTTTTCCGGGACACTGAAGCTTTCTTT
CASSQVFRDTEAFF
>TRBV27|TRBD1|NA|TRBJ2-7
TGTGCCAGCAGTACACCGGGACAGGGACCCTACGAGCAGTACTTC
CASSTPGQGPYEQYF
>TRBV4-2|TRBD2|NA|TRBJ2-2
TGTGCCAGCAGCCCCCCACGGGAGTGGAGCGGGAGGGCGGCCGGGGAGCTGTTTTTT
CASSPPREWSGRAAGELFF
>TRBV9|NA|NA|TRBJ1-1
TGTGCCAGCAGCGTAACTGGGAACACTGAAGCTTTCTTT
CASSVTGNTEAFF
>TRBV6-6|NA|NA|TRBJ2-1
TGTGCCAGCAGTCATCAGGGCAATGAGCAGTTCTTC
CASSHQGNEQFF
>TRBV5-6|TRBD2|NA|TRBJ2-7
TGTGCCAGCAGCTTTTGGGCGGGAGGGCCCTCCTACGAGCAGTACTTC
CASSFWAGGPSYEQYF
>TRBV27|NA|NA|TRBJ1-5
TGTGCCAGCAGTTTCGGGACTAATCAGCCCCAGCATTTT
CASSFGTNQPQHF
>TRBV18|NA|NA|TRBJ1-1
TGTGCCAGCTCACCCAGGACAGTCACCACTGAAGCTTTCTTT
CASSPRTVTTEAFF
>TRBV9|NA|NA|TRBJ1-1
TGTGCCAGCAGCGTAGAAGCGGACAGTAACACTGAAGCTTTCTTT
CASSVEADSNTEAFF
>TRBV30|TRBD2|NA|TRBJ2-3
TGTGCCTGGAGCGTATATAGCGGGGCTAGCACAGATACGCAGTATTTT
CAWSVYSGASTDTQYF
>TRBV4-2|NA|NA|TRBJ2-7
TGTGCCAGCAGCCAAGATGCGAGCGGGCTCAAACACTACGAGCAGTACTTC
CASSQDASGLKHYEQYF
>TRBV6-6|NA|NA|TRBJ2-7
TGTGCCAGCAGATCGGCAGGCACCTACGAGCAGTACTTC
CASRSAGTYEQYF
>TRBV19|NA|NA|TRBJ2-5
TGTGCCAGTAGTATAGGACAGAGTTCCCAAGAGACCCAGTACTTC
CASSIGQSSQETQYF
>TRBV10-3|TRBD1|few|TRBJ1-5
TGTGCCATCAGCGACACAGGGGGCAGATATAGCAATCAGCCCCAGCATTTT
CAISDTGGRYSNQPQHF
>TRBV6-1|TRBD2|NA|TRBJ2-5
TGTGCCAGCAGTGAAGGAAGCCTAGGACTAGCGGGAGGAGAGACCCAGTACTTC
CASSEGSLGLAGGETQYF
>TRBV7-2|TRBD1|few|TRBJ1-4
TGTGCCAGCAGCCACGACAGGGGGCCTGTTGAAAAACTGTTTTTT
CASSHDRGPVEKLFF
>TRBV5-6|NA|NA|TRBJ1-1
TGTGCCAGCAGCTTGGGTAGGTGGGGGCCCCGACAGGACACTGAAGCTTTCTTT
CASSLGRWGPRQDTEAFF
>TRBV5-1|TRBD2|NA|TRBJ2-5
TGCGCCAGCAGCCTCCACCTCCGACTAGCGGGAATGGAAGAGACCCAGTACTTC
CASSLHLRLAGMEETQYF
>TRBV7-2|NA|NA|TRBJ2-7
TGTGCCAGCAGCCCTGGACCGGGTGGAGGGTACGAGCAGTACTTC
CASSPGPGGGYEQYF
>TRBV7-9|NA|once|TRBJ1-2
TGTGCCAGCAGCTTCGACAGGCCTTATGGCTACACCTTC
CASSFDRPYGYTF
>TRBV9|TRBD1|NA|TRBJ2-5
TGTGCCAGCAACGCGGGACAGGGGGCAATCGAGACCCAGTACTTC
CASNAGQGAIETQYF
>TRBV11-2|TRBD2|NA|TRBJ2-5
TGTGCCGGCAGCGCTTTGTGGGGGGGAAAAGAGACCCAGTACTTC
CAGSALWGGKETQYF
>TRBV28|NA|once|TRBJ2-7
TGTGCCATCGCCGGGACACCGAATTACGAGCAGTACTTC
CAIAGTPNYEQYF
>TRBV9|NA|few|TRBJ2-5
TGTGCCAGCAGCGTAGCTCCGGGGGGCCCAACATTTCAGTACTTC
CASSVAPGGPTFQYF
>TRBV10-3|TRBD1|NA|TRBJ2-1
TGTGCCATCAGGGGACAGGCCCGTCAATTCTTC
CAIRGQARQFF
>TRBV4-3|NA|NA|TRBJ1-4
TGCGCCAGCAGCCAAGGATGGGCAGGGTCAAATGAAAAACTGTTTTTT
CASSQGWAGSNEKLFF
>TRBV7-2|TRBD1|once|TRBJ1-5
TGTGCCAGCAGCCCCCACAGGGGGAAAATCAATCAGCCCCAGCATTTT
CASSPHRGKINQPQHF
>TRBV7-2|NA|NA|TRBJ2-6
TGTGCCAGCAGCTTGTACTACTCTGCTGGGGCCAACGTCCTGACTTTC
CASSLYYSAGANVLTF
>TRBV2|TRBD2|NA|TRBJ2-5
TGTGCCAGCAGTGATTTAGCGGGGGTATCGGAGACCCAGTACTTC
CASSDLAGVSETQYF
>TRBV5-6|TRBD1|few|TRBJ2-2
TGTGCCAGCGGACAGGGGGGGAACACCGGGGAGCTGTTTTTT
CASGQGGNTGELFF
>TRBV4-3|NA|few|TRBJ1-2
TGCGCCAGCAGCCAAGATCGTAATAGAAGGGGTGGAGGCTACACCTTC
CASSQDRNRRGGGYTF